One and the same sample provided the 4 T cell receptor beta chains below, sequenced in a study of blood T cell repertoires in COVID-19. Libraries were prepared by immunoSEQ multiplex PCR; TCRdb keeps only in-frame clonotypes and omits some of them. The sample has about 100,000 clones, around four fifths seen once. The sample comprised peripheral blood. The receptor source for this set is a man between 50 and 59 years old with active or convalescent COVID-19.

J is TRBJ1-4 and V is TRBV30; D not certain. CDR3 length: 14 amino acids. Germline V CDR1 and CDR2: GTSNPN, SVGIG (reference sequence). V lost 0 bases and J 7 bases, leaving 12 bases between the germline ends. The CDR3 loop reads CAWSVGLVGEKLFF. CDR3 nucleotide sequence: TGTGCCTGGAGTGTCGGGTTAGTGGGTGAAAAACTGTTTTTT.

The chain has TRBV6-5 and TRBJ2-5; a weak D match, TRBD2 (5 bases). CDR3 length: 14 amino acids. V was pared by 7 bases and J by 4 bases, with 16 bases between. Germline CDR1 reads MNHEY; CDR2 reads SVGAGI. In DNA form, the CDR3 reads TGTGCCAGCATACCTTGGGGAGTGGGAGAGACCCAGTACTTC. It yields the protein CASIPWGVGETQYF.

The rearrangement uses TRBV3-1 (or the pseudogene TRBV3-2) and TRBJ2-5, with 12 bases identical to TRBD2. The CDR3 extends over 16 amino acids. CDR1 is LGHDT, CDR2 YNNKEL, per germline (reference sequence). V shed 4 bases, J shed 2 bases, and the junction held 5 bases outside the gene matches. CDR3: CASSLGTSGYQETQYF. The CDR3 bases are TGTGCCAGCAGCCTCGGGACTAGCGGGTATCAAGAGACCCAGTACTTC.

The rearrangement links TRBV4-1 to TRBJ2-1, with 11 bases that match TRBD2. The CDR3 runs 17 residues. CDR1 is MGHRA, CDR2 YSYEKL, per germline. Unmatched junction bases numbered 7, after V lost 6 bases and J lost 0 bases. CDR3 amino acids: CASRQTTSGSSYNEQFF. CDR3 coding DNA: TGCGCCAGCAGGCAGACAACTAGCGGGAGCTCCTACAATGAGCAGTTCTTC.